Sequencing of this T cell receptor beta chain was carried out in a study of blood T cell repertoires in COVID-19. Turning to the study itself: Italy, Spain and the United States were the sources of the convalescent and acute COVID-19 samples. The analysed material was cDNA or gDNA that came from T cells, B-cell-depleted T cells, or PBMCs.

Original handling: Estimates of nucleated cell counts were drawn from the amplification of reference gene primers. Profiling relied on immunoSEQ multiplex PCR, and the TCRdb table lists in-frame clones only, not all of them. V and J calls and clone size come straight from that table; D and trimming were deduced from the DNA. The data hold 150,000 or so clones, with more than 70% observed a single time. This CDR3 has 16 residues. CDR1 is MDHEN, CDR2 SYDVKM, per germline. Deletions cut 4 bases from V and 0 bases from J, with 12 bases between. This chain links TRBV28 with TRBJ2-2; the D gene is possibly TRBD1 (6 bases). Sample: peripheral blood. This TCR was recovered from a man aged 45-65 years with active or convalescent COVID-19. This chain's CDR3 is CASSSPGTSNTGELFF. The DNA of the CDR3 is TGTGCCAGCAGTTCACCCGGGACATCGAACACCGGGGAGCTGTTTTTT.